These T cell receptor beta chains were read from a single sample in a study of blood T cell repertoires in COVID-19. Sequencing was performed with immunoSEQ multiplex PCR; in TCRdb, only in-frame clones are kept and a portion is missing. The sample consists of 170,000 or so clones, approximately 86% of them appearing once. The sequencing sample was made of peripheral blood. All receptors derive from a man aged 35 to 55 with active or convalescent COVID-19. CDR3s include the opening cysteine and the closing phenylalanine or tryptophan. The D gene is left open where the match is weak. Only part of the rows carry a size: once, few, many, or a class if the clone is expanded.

CDR3nt: TGTGCCAGCAGTGAATTCTTTTGGAGACAGAGTAACTATGGCTACACCTTC; CDR3aa: CASSEFFWRQSNYGYTF; d_gene: -; v_gene: TRBV6-1; abundance: -; j_gene: TRBJ1-2
CDR3nt: TGTGCCAGCAGCGCCACAGGGGGCCCAGATACGCAGTATTTT; CDR3aa: CASSATGGPDTQYF; d_gene: TRBD1; v_gene: TRBV11-2; abundance: -; j_gene: TRBJ2-3
CDR3nt: TGTGCCAGCAGCGCGCTTCACAGGCGTCTTGGCGAGCAGTACTTC; CDR3aa: CASSALHRRLGEQYF; d_gene: -; v_gene: TRBV3-1/TRBV3-2; abundance: -; j_gene: TRBJ2-7
CDR3nt: TGTGCCAGCAGTGTACAGTTGGGCCAAGAGACCCAGTACTTC; CDR3aa: CASSVQLGQETQYF; d_gene: -; v_gene: TRBV2; abundance: -; j_gene: TRBJ2-5
CDR3nt: TGTGCCAGCAGTCCCCGGACGGGGGTTCGGCAGCCCCAGCATTTT; CDR3aa: CASSPRTGVRQPQHF; d_gene: -; v_gene: TRBV6-5; abundance: -; j_gene: TRBJ1-5
CDR3nt: TGTGCTACTACAGGGGGCGGGACAGATACGCAGTATTTT; CDR3aa: CATTGGGTDTQYF; d_gene: TRBD1; v_gene: TRBV28; abundance: -; j_gene: TRBJ2-3
CDR3nt: TGTGCCAGCTGTCCGGGACTAGTGATCACCGGGGAGCTGTTTTTT; CDR3aa: CASCPGLVITGELFF; d_gene: TRBD2; v_gene: TRBV7-6; abundance: -; j_gene: TRBJ2-2
CDR3nt: TGTGCCAGCAGCCTGATCGGGCAGCCCCAGCATTTT; CDR3aa: CASSLIGQPQHF; d_gene: -; v_gene: TRBV12-3/TRBV12-4; abundance: -; j_gene: TRBJ1-5
CDR3nt: TGCAGTGCTAGTATGGACACTATTACCTACGAGCAGTACTTC; CDR3aa: CSASMDTITYEQYF; d_gene: -; v_gene: TRBV20-1; abundance: -; j_gene: TRBJ2-7
CDR3nt: TGTGCCAGCAGTGAAGCGTATGGGACAGTCGGCTACGAGCAGTACTTC; CDR3aa: CASSEAYGTVGYEQYF; d_gene: TRBD1; v_gene: TRBV6-1; abundance: -; j_gene: TRBJ2-7
CDR3nt: TGCAGCGTTGAAGGGGACAAGTACGAGCAGTACTTC; CDR3aa: CSVEGDKYEQYF; d_gene: -; v_gene: TRBV29-1; abundance: -; j_gene: TRBJ2-7
CDR3nt: TGTGCCAGCGGTAAGACAGGGTTGAATCAGCCCCAGCATTTT; CDR3aa: CASGKTGLNQPQHF; d_gene: TRBD1; v_gene: TRBV27; abundance: -; j_gene: TRBJ1-5
CDR3nt: TGTGCCAGCAGCCAACTTCCCGAACAGGGACGCTATGGCTACACCTTC; CDR3aa: CASSQLPEQGRYGYTF; d_gene: -; v_gene: TRBV4-2; abundance: -; j_gene: TRBJ1-2
CDR3nt: TGTGCCAGCAGCCGATCCGGGACAGGCTACAATGAGCAGTTCTTC; CDR3aa: CASSRSGTGYNEQFF; d_gene: TRBD1; v_gene: TRBV11-2; abundance: -; j_gene: TRBJ2-1
CDR3nt: TGTGCCAGCAAGAGGGGGGGCGGCACTGAAGCTTTCTTT; CDR3aa: CASKRGGGTEAFF; d_gene: -; v_gene: TRBV12-3/TRBV12-4; abundance: -; j_gene: TRBJ1-1
CDR3nt: TGTTCCAGCCGAGCCACAGATACGCAGTATTTT; CDR3aa: CSSRATDTQYF; d_gene: -; v_gene: TRBV18; abundance: -; j_gene: TRBJ2-3
CDR3nt: TGTGCCAGCACGCCACGGTTGAACACTGAAGCTTTCTTT; CDR3aa: CASTPRLNTEAFF; d_gene: -; v_gene: TRBV7-8; abundance: few; j_gene: TRBJ1-1
CDR3nt: TGTGCCAGCAGCCCTAGTGGGTTGGGCACTGAAGCTTTCTTT; CDR3aa: CASSPSGLGTEAFF; d_gene: -; v_gene: TRBV3-1/TRBV3-2; abundance: -; j_gene: TRBJ1-1
CDR3nt: TGTGCCAGCAGCTTATTTCCAGGGACCTACGAGCAGTACTTC; CDR3aa: CASSLFPGTYEQYF; d_gene: -; v_gene: TRBV11-1; abundance: -; j_gene: TRBJ2-7
CDR3nt: TGTGCCAGCAGCCCCCGACAGGGATCGAACACTGAAGCTTTCTTT; CDR3aa: CASSPRQGSNTEAFF; d_gene: TRBD1; v_gene: TRBV6-5; abundance: once; j_gene: TRBJ1-1
CDR3nt: TGTGCCAGCGGAACCGGGACTAGGTTCCAAGAGACCCAGTACTTC; CDR3aa: CASGTGTRFQETQYF; d_gene: TRBD2; v_gene: TRBV2; abundance: -; j_gene: TRBJ2-5
CDR3nt: TGTGCCAGCAGTGAATATCCGACAGGCTCTGGAAACACCATATATTTT; CDR3aa: CASSEYPTGSGNTIYF; d_gene: -; v_gene: TRBV25-1; abundance: -; j_gene: TRBJ1-3
CDR3nt: TGTGCCAGCAGTCCCCAGACAGGGAATCATCAGCCCCAGCATTTT; CDR3aa: CASSPQTGNHQPQHF; d_gene: TRBD1; v_gene: TRBV6-6; abundance: -; j_gene: TRBJ1-5